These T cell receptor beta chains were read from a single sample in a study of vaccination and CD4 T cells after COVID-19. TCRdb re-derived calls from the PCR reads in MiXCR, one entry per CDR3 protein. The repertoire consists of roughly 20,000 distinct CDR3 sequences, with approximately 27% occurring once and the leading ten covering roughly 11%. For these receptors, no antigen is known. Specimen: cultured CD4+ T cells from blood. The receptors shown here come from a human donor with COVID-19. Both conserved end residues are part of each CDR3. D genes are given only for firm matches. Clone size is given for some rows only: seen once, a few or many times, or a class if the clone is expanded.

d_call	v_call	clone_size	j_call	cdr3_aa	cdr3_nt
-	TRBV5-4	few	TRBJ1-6	CASSFRTDNSPLHF	TGTGCCAGCAGCTTTAGGACTGATAATTCACCCCTCCACTTT
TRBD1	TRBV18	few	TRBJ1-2	CASSPTLVTTGSNYGYTF	TGTGCCAGCTCACCCACGTTGGTCACGACAGGGTCTAACTATGGCTACACCTTC
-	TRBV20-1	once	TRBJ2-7	CSALAAGEGEQYF	TGCAGTGCTCTTGCCGCAGGGGAAGGCGAGCAGTACTTC
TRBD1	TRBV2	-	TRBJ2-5	CASKPGQGGTQYF	TGTGCCAGCAAACCGGGACAGGGGGGGACCCAGTACTTC
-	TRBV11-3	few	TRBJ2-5	CASRRRGAAETQYF	TGTGCCAGCAGACGACGTGGTGCGGCGGAGACCCAGTACTTC
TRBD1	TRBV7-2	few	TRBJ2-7	CASSSYRGAYEQYF	TGTGCCAGCAGCTCCTACAGGGGCGCCTACGAGCAGTACTTC
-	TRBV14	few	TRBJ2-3	CASSQELTARDPDTQYF	TGTGCCAGCAGCCAAGAATTGACAGCCAGGGATCCAGATACGCAGTATTTT
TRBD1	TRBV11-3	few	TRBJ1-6	CASSSTGENSPLHF	TGTGCCAGCAGCTCGACAGGGGAGAATTCACCCCTCCACTTT
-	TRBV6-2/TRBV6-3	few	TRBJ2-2	CASSLTYGRAGELFF	TGTGCCAGCAGCCTAACGTACGGGCGGGCCGGGGAGCTGTTTTTT
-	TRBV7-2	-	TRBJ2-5	CASRGRVPSENQYF	TGTGCCAGCAGGGGGCGGGTCCCGTCGGAGAACCAGTACTTC
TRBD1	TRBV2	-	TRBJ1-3	CASSETDRGGNTIYF	TGTGCCAGCAGTGAAACGGACAGGGGTGGAAACACCATATATTTT
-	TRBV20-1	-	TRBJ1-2	CSARDRFGGSNYGYTF	TGCAGTGCTAGAGATCGGTTCGGGGGGTCTAACTATGGCTACACCTTC
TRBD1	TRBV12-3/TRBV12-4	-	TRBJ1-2	CASSSPGQNYGYTF	TGTGCCAGCAGTTCCCCGGGACAGAACTATGGCTACACCTTC
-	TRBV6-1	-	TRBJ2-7	CASSKTGLSLLDEQYF	TGTGCCAGCAGTAAAACAGGGCTCTCCCTCTTGGACGAGCAGTACTTC
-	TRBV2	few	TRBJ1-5	CASSRGIGPQHF	TGTGCCAGCAGCCGGGGCATTGGGCCCCAGCATTTT
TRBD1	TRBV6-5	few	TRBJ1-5	CASSSAGTDNQPQHF	TGTGCCAGCAGTTCGGCCGGGACAGATAATCAGCCCCAGCATTTT
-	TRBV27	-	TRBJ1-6	CASSLPPGRSYNSPLHF	TGTGCCAGCAGTTTACCTCCAGGGCGCTCCTATAATTCACCCCTCCACTTT
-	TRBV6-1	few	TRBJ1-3	CASSPQMGGPGNTIYF	TGTGCCAGCAGTCCCCAGATGGGGGGCCCTGGAAACACCATATATTTT
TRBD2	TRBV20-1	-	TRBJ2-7	CSAGRGGGAYEQYF	TGCAGTGCTGGGAGAGGCGGGGGGGCTTACGAGCAGTACTTC
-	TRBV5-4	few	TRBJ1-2	CASSFGSGIRDGYTF	TGTGCCAGCAGCTTCGGTAGCGGGATTCGGGATGGCTACACCTTC
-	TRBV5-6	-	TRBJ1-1	CASSSGLPNTEAFF	TGTGCCAGCAGCTCTGGACTGCCCAACACTGAAGCTTTCTTT
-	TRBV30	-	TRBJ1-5	CAWTTESNQPQHF	TGTGCCTGGACTACAGAGAGCAATCAGCCCCAGCATTTT
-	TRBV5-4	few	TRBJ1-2	CASSYPQAYGYTF	TGTGCCAGCAGCTATCCCCAGGCCTATGGCTACACCTTC
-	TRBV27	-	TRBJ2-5	CASGRDRGETQYF	TGTGCCAGCGGAAGAGACCGGGGGGAGACCCAGTACTTC
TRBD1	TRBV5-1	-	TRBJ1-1	CASSLNRGNTEAFF	TGCGCCAGCAGCTTAAACAGGGGGAACACTGAAGCTTTCTTT
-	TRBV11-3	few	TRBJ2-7	CASSRGPPISYEQYF	TGTGCCAGCAGCCGGGGACCCCCTATCTCCTACGAGCAGTACTTC
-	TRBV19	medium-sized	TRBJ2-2	CASSTSNTGELFF	TGTGCCAGTAGTACTAGCAACACCGGGGAGCTGTTTTTT
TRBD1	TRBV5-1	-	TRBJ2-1	CASSSGTGDYNEQFF	TGCGCCAGCAGCTCCGGGACAGGGGACTACAATGAGCAGTTCTTC
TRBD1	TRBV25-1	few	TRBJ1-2	CASSPSGQVYGYTF	TGTGCCAGCAGTCCTTCGGGACAGGTCTATGGCTACACCTTC
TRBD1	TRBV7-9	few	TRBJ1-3	CASSAGTARPGNTIYF	TGTGCCAGCAGCGCCGGGACAGCGCGCCCTGGAAACACCATATATTTT
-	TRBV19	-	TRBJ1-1	CASEAGGTEAFF	TGTGCCAGCGAGGCGGGGGGCACTGAAGCTTTCTTT
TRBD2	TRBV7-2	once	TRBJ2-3	CASSLRSVTGGPRTQYF	TGTGCCAGCAGCTTACGGTCGGTAACGGGGGGGCCCCGTACGCAGTATTTT
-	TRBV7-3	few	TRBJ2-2	CASSPILAPGTGELFF	TGTGCCAGCAGCCCTATTCTCGCCCCCGGCACCGGGGAGCTGTTTTTT
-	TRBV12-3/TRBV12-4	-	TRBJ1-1	CASSFKGSTEAFF	TGTGCCAGCAGTTTTAAGGGAAGCACTGAAGCTTTCTTT
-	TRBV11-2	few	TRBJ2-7	CASSLDLTPRQYF	TGTGCCAGCAGCTTAGATCTTACCCCACGGCAGTACTTC
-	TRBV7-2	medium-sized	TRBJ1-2	CASSLRLGGYTF	TGTGCCAGCAGCCTGAGGTTGGGAGGCTACACCTTC
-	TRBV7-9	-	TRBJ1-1	CASSIMLGHGMNTEAFF	TGTGCCAGCAGCATCATGTTAGGACACGGCATGAACACTGAAGCTTTCTTT
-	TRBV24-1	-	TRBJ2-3	CATSDGPQDTQYF	TGTGCCACCAGTGATGGACCCCAAGATACGCAGTATTTT
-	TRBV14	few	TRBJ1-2	CASSQKEGLGYTF	TGTGCCAGCAGCCAAAAGGAGGGCCTTGGCTACACCTTC
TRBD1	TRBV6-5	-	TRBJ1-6	CASSYGQGLGFLHF	TGTGCCAGCAGTTACGGACAGGGATTGGGGTTCCTCCACTTT
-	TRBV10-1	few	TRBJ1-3	CASSESLGVSGNTIYF	TGCGCCAGCAGTGAGTCTTTGGGAGTCTCTGGAAACACCATATATTTT